The rows below give T cell receptor beta chains drawn from one sample of a study of human T cells and chemical hapten exposure. In TCRdb, the 5' RACE reads were re-called with MiXCR into one record per CDR3 protein. In the table there are 120,000 to 150,000 distinct CDR3 sequences, roughly 4% of which are singletons. The receptors come from a female donor in good health. CDR3s include the opening cysteine and the closing phenylalanine or tryptophan. A D gene is named only where the DNA matches it firmly. Clone size is given for some rows only: seen once, a few or many times, or a class if the clone is expanded.

D	V	size	J	CDR3
TRBD1	TRBV25-1	many	TRBJ1-1	CASGATGTATEAFF
TRBD1	TRBV7-9	many	TRBJ1-2	CASSSTGALIYGYTF
-	TRBV7-8	many	TRBJ1-1	CASSPGTLRGTEAFF
-	TRBV13	-	TRBJ2-3	CASSLRRRSTDTQYF
-	TRBV10-3	many	TRBJ1-5	CAISQTNSNQPQHF
-	TRBV5-6	few	TRBJ1-1	CASSPVGIGWTEAFF
TRBD1	TRBV12-3/TRBV12-4	many	TRBJ2-2	CASRRGQPTGELFF
-	TRBV3-1	many	TRBJ1-4	CASSQDSTRGVGLFF
-	TRBV14	many	TRBJ1-6	CASSRFDPADNSPLHF
TRBD1	TRBV13	many	TRBJ1-6	CASSGTGVYNSPLHF
TRBD1	TRBV18	-	TRBJ2-3	CASSPTGQDTQYF
TRBD2	TRBV12-5	many	TRBJ2-2	CASGLVAGGWTGELFF
-	TRBV21-1	many	TRBJ2-1	CASSKLCTQGKNEQFF
-	TRBV12-3/TRBV12-4	many	TRBJ2-3	CASSLGSVRCTDTQYF
-	TRBV6-1	many	TRBJ2-3	CASSEVPGTSDTQYF
-	TRBV4-3	many	TRBJ1-1	CASSQDRPVNTEAFF
-	TRBV4-1	many	TRBJ1-3	CASSQDLAFGNTIYF
TRBD1	TRBV5-1	many	TRBJ2-1	CASSLAGQGVDEQFF
-	TRBV12-3/TRBV12-4	many	TRBJ1-2	CASSFRSYYGYTF
TRBD2	TRBV20-1	many	TRBJ2-3	CSARPSGGDLSTDTQYF
TRBD1	TRBV28	many	TRBJ2-7	CASSPRGQGTDEQYF
TRBD1	TRBV28	-	TRBJ2-6	CASSLKGTGDSGANVLTF
TRBD1	TRBV7-9	many	TRBJ2-7	CASSLTGDRVDEQYF
-	TRBV10-3	many	TRBJ2-3	CAGRGSSTDTQYF
TRBD1	TRBV6-5	many	TRBJ2-3	CASSEDRESTDTQYF
-	TRBV19	few	TRBJ1-6	CASRLQSYNSPLHF
-	TRBV27	many	TRBJ1-1	CASSHRMNTEAFF